Each of the 25 T cell receptor beta chains below was sequenced from the same sample in a study of persistence of HIV-infected CD4 T cells. This nonspecific control used anti-CD3/anti-CD28 bead stimulation of CD4+ T cells. CD4+ T cells upregulating both CD40 ligand and CD69 were sorted as responding cells. Sequencing used immunoSEQ version 4 in survey mode. The repertoire was sequenced with immunoSEQ multiplex PCR; TCRdb's copy has only in-frame clones and lacks some. The sample carries roughly 45,000 clones, 89% recorded once. The antigens for these receptors are not known. The sample consisted of CD4+ T cells sorted from PBMCs after roughly 19-hour stimulation, taken from a patient who received antiretroviral therapy. The receptors were gathered from an adult man with HIV who was CMV-seropositive.

The V call is TRBV12-3 or TRBV12-4, the J call TRBJ2-1; D uncertain. Deletions cut 2 bases from V and 4 bases from J, with 6 bases between. The CDR3 runs to 13 residues. The CDR3 nucleotides are TGTGCCAGCAGTTTATTAGGGTACAATGAGCAGTTCTTC. This translates into CASSLLGYNEQFF.

This clone was seen only once. The chain uses TRBV19 and TRBJ2-3; the D is unclear. Trimming removed 1 base from V and 4 bases from J, with 12 bases in between. CDR1 and CDR2 from the germline V gene are LNHDA and SQIVND (reference sequence). The CDR3 length is 15 residues. DNA for the CDR3: TGTGCCAGTAGTATAGGGCCCCTCGGGTCAGATACGCAGTATTTT. It specifies CASSIGPLGSDTQYF.

This chain joins TRBV7-9 and TRBJ2-5; D is uncertain. The CDR3 length is 14 residues. V was shortened by 4 bases and J by 1 base, with 10 bases between the two germline ends. Germline V gives CDR1 SEHNR, CDR2 FQNEAQ (reference sequence). In nucleotides, the CDR3 is TGTGCCAGCAGCTCCTCCGGGCTCCAAGAGACCCAGTACTTC. This codes for CASSSSGLQETQYF.

This clone was counted once. CDR3 in DNA: TGTGCCATCAGTCGGGACAGTTACGAGCAGTACTTC. Residues: CAISRDSYEQYF. This chain joins TRBV10-3 and TRBJ2-7; 7 nucleotides line up with TRBD1. The CDR3 runs to 12 residues. V was clipped by 5 bases and J by 4 bases; unmatched bases: 2. Per germline, CDR1 ENHRY and CDR2 SYGVKD.

This chain uses TRBV5-1 with TRBJ2-7, with TRBD1 matching over 10 bases. CDR3 length equals 18 residues. Germline assignment: CDR1 SGHRS and CDR2 YFSETQ. V lost 3 bases, J lost 4 bases, and 16 bases stayed unmatched. The CDR3 is CASSSPSKPGQGLYEQYF. CDR3 in DNA: TGCGCCAGCAGCTCACCCTCTAAACCGGGACAGGGGTTGTACGAGCAGTACTTC. The variable domain in full, completed from reference TRBV5-1 and TRBJ2-7, reads KAGVTQTPRYLIKTRGQQVTLSCSPISGHRSVSWYQQTPGQGLQFLFEYFSETQRNKGNFPGRFSGRQFSNSRSEMNVSTLELGDSALYLCASSSPSKPGQGLYEQYFGPGTRLTVT.

The chain employs TRBV3-1 (or the pseudogene TRBV3-2) and TRBJ1-6; D call uncertain. CDR1 and CDR2 (germline): LGHDT, YNNKEL (reference sequence). The CDR3 has 19 amino acids. V was cut by 0 bases and J by 10 bases, with 25 bases left in between. In DNA, the CDR3 is TGTGCCAGCAGCCAAGATATCCCCGGGCCCCACGGGGTGGGATCACCCCTCCACTTT. Its protein is CASSQDIPGPHGVGSPLHF.

The rearrangement joins TRBV3-1 (or the pseudogene TRBV3-2) to TRBJ1-5; D unresolved. The ends were cut back, 2 bases at V and 9 bases at J, with 11 bases in the middle. The CDR3 contains 13 residues. The germline gives CDR1 LGHDT, CDR2 YNNKEL (reference sequence). This CDR3 is CASSQLQSGPQHF. CDR3 in DNA: TGTGCCAGCAGCCAACTACAGTCTGGGCCCCAGCATTTT.

CDR3 in amino acids: CASSHGVDKGAEKLFF. CDR3 bases: TGTGCCAGCAGCCACGGGGTGGACAAGGGGGCGGAAAAACTGTTTTTT. The chain uses TRBV5-4 and TRBJ1-4; 7 bases are a match to TRBD1. CDR1 SGHNT and CDR2 YYREEE come from the germline V gene (reference sequence). This CDR3 is 16 amino acids long. Germline trimming cut 4 bases from V and 8 bases from J; bases unmatched to any gene: 14.

The J gene is TRBJ2-2, the V gene TRBV7-6; no firm D call. Germline CDR1 SGHVS, CDR2 FNYEAQ. Trimming took 5 bases from V and 0 from J, leaving 19 bases between them. The CDR3 is 18 amino acids. Here the CDR3 reads CASSAPKLALANTGELFF. In nucleotides, the CDR3 is TGTGCCAGCAGCGCACCAAAACTTGCCCTCGCGAACACCGGGGAGCTGTTTTTT. Full variable domain (remainder filled in from reference TRBV7-6 and TRBJ2-2): GAGVSQSPRYKVTKRGQDVALRCDPISGHVSLYWYRQALGQGPEFLTYFNYEAQQDKSGLPNDRFSAERPEGSISTLTIQRTEQRDSAMYRCASSAPKLALANTGELFFGEGSRLTVL.

V gene TRBV6-5 combines with J gene TRBJ2-7; D is perhaps TRBD1 (6 bases). V lost 8 bases and J 5 bases, leaving 10 bases between the germline ends. The CDR3 totals 11 residues. CDR1 MNHEY and CDR2 SVGAGI come from the germline V gene. CDR3 in amino acids: CASQQGDEQYF. The CDR3 DNA reads as TGTGCCAGCCAACAGGGCGACGAGCAGTACTTC.

V is TRBV7-8 and J is TRBJ2-1; TRBD2 agrees at 10 bases. Losses at the gene ends were 4 bases for V and 0 bases for J; bases not matched to a gene: 9. CDR3 length: 18 amino acids. The V gene's germline CDR1 is SGHVS and CDR2 FQNEAQ. In DNA, the CDR3 is TGTGCCAGCAGCTCCTCTAGCGGGGGCCCGAGCTCCTACAATGAGCAGTTCTTC. This translates into CASSSSSGGPSSYNEQFF.

This chain connects TRBV14 to TRBJ2-3; tentatively, D is TRBD1 (6 bases). Trimming stripped 1 base from V and 2 bases from J, with 16 bases between. The germline CDR1 and CDR2 sequences are SGHDN and FVKESK. This CDR3 has 17 amino acids. The CDR3 is CASSQGWTVKSTDTQYF. In nucleotides, the CDR3 is TGTGCCAGCAGCCAAGGATGGACAGTCAAGTCCACAGATACGCAGTATTTT.

The chain has TRBV6-2 or TRBV6-3 and TRBJ2-3, with D possibly TRBD2 on 6 matching bases. CDR3 length: 12 residues. The ends were cut back, 4 bases at V and 11 bases at J, with 13 bases in the middle. Germline V gives CDR1 MNHEY, CDR2 SVGEGT. DNA of the CDR3: TGTGCCAGCAGTTCACTAGCAGACGAGCAGTATTTT. Amino acids: CASSSLADEQYF.

This clone was observed a few times. Within the sample, other DNA sequences also encode this same CDR3. The chain recombines TRBV6-5 with TRBJ1-5, with 7 bases matching TRBD1. Germline assignment: CDR1 MNHEY and CDR2 SVGAGI. Germline trimming cut 7 bases from V and 3 bases from J; bases unmatched to any gene: 6. The CDR3 is made up of 14 amino acids. The CDR3 coding sequence is TGTGCCAGCAAGCAGGACAGGTTCAATCAGCCCCAGCATTTT. This gives the protein CASKQDRFNQPQHF.

This chain uses TRBV28 with TRBJ2-1, with D possibly TRBD1 on 5 matching bases. The CDR3 has 15 residues. V was trimmed by 2 bases and J by 8 bases, leaving 16 bases between them. Germline V gene sequence: CDR1 MDHEN, CDR2 SYDVKM. The CDR3 loop is CASSLQGPGIHEQFF. In nucleotides, the CDR3 is TGTGCCAGCAGTTTACAGGGTCCAGGTATTCATGAGCAGTTCTTC.

This clone was seen once. V and J are TRBV30 and TRBJ2-7; D not certain. The CDR3 is made up of 13 amino acids. Trimming removed 7 bases from V and 3 bases from J, with 16 bases in between. Germline CDR1 is GTSNPN and CDR2 is SVGIG (reference sequence). Here the CDR3 DNA reads TGTGCCTCCACCGTCTCTGAAGGCTACGAGCAGTACTTC. This translates into CASTVSEGYEQYF.

V usage is TRBV5-5 and J usage is TRBJ1-5; D unresolved. V lost 2 bases and J lost 0, with 9 bases in between. CDR1 is SGHKS and CDR2 is YYEKEE in the germline V gene (reference sequence). The CDR3 has 15 amino acids. In nucleotides, the CDR3 is TGTGCCAGCAGCTTTCGATTAGGTAGCAATCAGCCCCAGCATTTT. Its protein product is CASSFRLGSNQPQHF.

V usage is TRBV7-2 and J usage is TRBJ1-3; 7 nucleotides align to TRBD1. Germline loops: CDR1 SGHTA, CDR2 FQGNSA. The CDR3 contains 15 residues. The J segment lost 0 bases and the V segment lost 5 bases, leaving 4 bases of the junction unmatched. CDR3 DNA: TGTGCCAGCAGCCCGGGACAGAACTCTGGAAACACCATATATTTT. Amino acids: CASSPGQNSGNTIYF.

J is TRBJ2-1 and V is TRBV27, with 9 bases fitting TRBD1. The CDR3 has 14 residues. The germline CDR1 and CDR2 sequences are MNHEY and SMNVEV (reference sequence). J lost 12 bases, V lost 7 bases, and 13 bases had no gene match. This CDR3 is CASTPGQGRWGQFF. The CDR3 DNA sequence: TGTGCCAGCACCCCGGGACAGGGACGTTGGGGGCAGTTCTTC.

The CDR3 DNA sequence: TGTGCCAGCACCTACCGGCACGAGCAGTACTTC. It encodes CASTYRHEQYF. The chain is built from TRBV12-3 or TRBV12-4 and TRBJ2-7; D is uncertain. The V end was cut by 7 bases, the J end by 5 bases, with 9 bases between. The length of the CDR3 is 11 residues.

V is TRBV14 and J is TRBJ2-2; D not certain. CDR1 and CDR2 from the germline V gene are SGHDN and FVKESK. Trimming cost V 4 bases and J 1 base, with 16 bases left between them. The CDR3 is 17 residues long. The CDR3 DNA reads TGTGCCAGCAGCCCCCTGGGGTGGTCTAGGAACACCGGGGAGCTGTTTTTT. Amino acids: CASSPLGWSRNTGELFF.

The table lists this clone with a few counts. The V and J genes are TRBV9 and TRBJ1-5; the D gene is possibly TRBD1 (5 bases). Germline lookup yields CDR1 SGDLS and CDR2 YYNGEE. Trimming removed 3 bases from V and 3 bases from J, with 10 bases in between. The CDR3 runs 14 residues. CDR3 region: CASSDGTFNQPQHF. DNA of the CDR3: TGTGCCAGCAGCGACGGGACCTTCAATCAGCCCCAGCATTTT.

Here the CDR3 reads CASSLSGVSYNSPLHF. The CDR3 bases are TGTGCCAGCAGTTTATCGGGGGTCTCCTATAATTCACCCCTCCACTTT. The chain employs TRBV27 and TRBJ1-6, with D tentatively TRBD1 (5 bases). Trimming shortened V by 0 bases and J by 0 bases, and 6 bases separated the two germline ends. The CDR3 has 16 amino acids. Looked up from germline, CDR1 is MNHEY and CDR2 is SMNVEV (reference sequence).

The chain has TRBV20-1 and TRBJ1-2; D is unresolved. This CDR3 region has 11 residues. CDR1 and CDR2 from the germline V gene are DFQATT and SNEGSKA (reference sequence). The V end was cut by 0 bases, the J end by 3 bases, with 2 bases between. This CDR3 reads CSARDHYGYTF. In DNA form, the CDR3 reads TGCAGTGCTAGAGATCACTATGGCTACACCTTC.

This clone occurred once. The chain couples TRBV5-5 to TRBJ1-2; 8 bases are shared with TRBD1. CDR3 length: 16 amino acids. V lost 1 base and J lost 3; bases outside the gene matches: 8. The germline gives CDR1 SGHKS, CDR2 YYEKEE (reference sequence). CDR3 DNA sequence: TGTGCCAGCAGCTTGACCCTGACAGGGGACTACTATGGCTACACCTTC. It yields the protein CASSLTLTGDYYGYTF.